This T cell receptor (beta chain) was recorded in a study of cytomegalovirus exposure and HLA in healthy donors. Whole-study findings and limits: Reports indicated that the classifier achieved high specificity and sensitivity in diagnosing cytomegalovirus status. The study flagged about 160 TCR beta chains as cytomegalovirus-associated.

PCR was performed using 60 Vbeta and 13 Jbeta primers. Clones were read by immunoSEQ multiplex PCR, and TCRdb kept only the in-frame ones, dropping some. The data hold approximately 260,000 clones, with around 90% observed a single time. This CDR3 comprises 13 residues. V shed 3 bases and J 3 bases; nucleotides not matched to a gene: 5. Germline CDR1 reads GTSNPN; CDR2 reads SVGIG (reference sequence). Comment on this clone: The antigen is unknown.

J is TRBJ2-7 and V is TRBV30, with 7 bases aligning to TRBD1. Sample: PBMCs. The receptor's source is a girl aged 2-10 years in good health and CMV-seronegative. CDR3 DNA: TGTGCCTGGAGGGAGAGGGACAGCTACGAGCAGTACTTC. It encodes CAWRERDSYEQYF.